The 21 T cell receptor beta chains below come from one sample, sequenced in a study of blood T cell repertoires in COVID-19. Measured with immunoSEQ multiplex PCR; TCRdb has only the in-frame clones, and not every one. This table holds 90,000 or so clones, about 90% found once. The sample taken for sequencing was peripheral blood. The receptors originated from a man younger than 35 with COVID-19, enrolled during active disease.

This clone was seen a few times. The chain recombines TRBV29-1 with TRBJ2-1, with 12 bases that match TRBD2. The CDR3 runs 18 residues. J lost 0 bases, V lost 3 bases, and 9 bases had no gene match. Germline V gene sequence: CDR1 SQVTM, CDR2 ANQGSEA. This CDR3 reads CSVEGLAGGQISYNEQFF. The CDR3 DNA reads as TGCAGCGTTGAGGGTCTAGCGGGAGGGCAAATCTCCTACAATGAGCAGTTCTTC.

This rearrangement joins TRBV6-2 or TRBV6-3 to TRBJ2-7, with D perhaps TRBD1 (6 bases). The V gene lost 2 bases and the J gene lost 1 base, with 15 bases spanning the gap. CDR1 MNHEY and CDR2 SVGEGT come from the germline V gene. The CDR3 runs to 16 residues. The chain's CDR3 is CASSYRGTPYSYEQYF. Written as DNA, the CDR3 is TGTGCCAGCAGTTACAGAGGGACACCATATTCCTACGAGCAGTACTTC.

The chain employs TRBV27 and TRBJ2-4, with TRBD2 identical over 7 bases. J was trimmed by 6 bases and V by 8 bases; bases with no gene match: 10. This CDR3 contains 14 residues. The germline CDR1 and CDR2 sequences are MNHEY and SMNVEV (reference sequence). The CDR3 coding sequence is TGTGCCAGCGCAGGGCGCGGGGGAGGAAACATTCAGTACTTC. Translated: CASAGRGGGNIQYF.

The CDR3 DNA reads TGTGCCAGTAGTACATTAGCGGCTTACAATGAGCAGTTCTTC. Protein: CASSTLAAYNEQFF. The V and J genes are TRBV19 and TRBJ2-1; TRBD2 is a possible D gene (6 bases). Trimming stripped 4 bases from V and 4 bases from J, with 11 bases between. In germline, CDR1 is LNHDA, CDR2 SQIVND (reference sequence). The CDR3 runs to 14 residues.

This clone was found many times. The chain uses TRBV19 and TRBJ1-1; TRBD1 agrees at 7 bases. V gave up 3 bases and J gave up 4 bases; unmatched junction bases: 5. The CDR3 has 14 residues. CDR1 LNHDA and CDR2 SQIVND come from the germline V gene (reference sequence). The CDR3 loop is CASSIGGGGTEAFF. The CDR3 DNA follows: TGTGCCAGTAGTATTGGAGGGGGCGGCACTGAAGCTTTCTTT.

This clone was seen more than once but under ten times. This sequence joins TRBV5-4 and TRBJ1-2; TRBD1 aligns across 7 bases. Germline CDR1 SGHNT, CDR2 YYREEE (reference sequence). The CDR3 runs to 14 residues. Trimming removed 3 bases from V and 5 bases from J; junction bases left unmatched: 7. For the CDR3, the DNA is TGTGCCAGCAGCTGGGGGGACAGTTCTTATGGCTACACCTTC. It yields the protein CASSWGDSSYGYTF.

CDR3 sequence: CASSQDYRGLGNTIYF. CDR3 DNA sequence: TGCGCCAGCAGCCAAGATTACAGGGGGCTCGGAAACACCATATATTTT. V usage is TRBV4-3 and J usage is TRBJ1-3, with TRBD1 matching over 9 bases. This CDR3 spans 16 amino acids. In germline, CDR1 is LGHNA, CDR2 YSLEER. V shed 0 bases, J shed 4 bases, and the junction held 4 bases outside the gene matches.

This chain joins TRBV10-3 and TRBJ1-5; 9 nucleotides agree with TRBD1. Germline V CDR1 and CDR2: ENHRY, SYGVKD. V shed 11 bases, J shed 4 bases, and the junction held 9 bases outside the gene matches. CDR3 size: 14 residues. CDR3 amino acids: CAATRDRENQPQHF. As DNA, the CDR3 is TGTGCCGCAACCCGGGACAGGGAAAATCAGCCCCAGCATTTT.

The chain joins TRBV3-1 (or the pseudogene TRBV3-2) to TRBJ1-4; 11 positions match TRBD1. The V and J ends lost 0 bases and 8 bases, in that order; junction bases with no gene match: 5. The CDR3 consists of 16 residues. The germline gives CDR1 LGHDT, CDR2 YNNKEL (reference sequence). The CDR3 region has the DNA TGTGCCAGCAGCCAAGAGACGGACAGGGGGCGAGAAAAACTGTTTTTT. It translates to CASSQETDRGREKLFF.

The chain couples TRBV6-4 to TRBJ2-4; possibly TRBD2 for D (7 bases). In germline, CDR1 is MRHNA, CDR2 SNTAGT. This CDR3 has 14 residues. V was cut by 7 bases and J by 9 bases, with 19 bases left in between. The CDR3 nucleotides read TGTGCCAGCACCCTAGGGGGGGGCGCAGCCATTCAGTACTTC. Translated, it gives CASTLGGGAAIQYF.

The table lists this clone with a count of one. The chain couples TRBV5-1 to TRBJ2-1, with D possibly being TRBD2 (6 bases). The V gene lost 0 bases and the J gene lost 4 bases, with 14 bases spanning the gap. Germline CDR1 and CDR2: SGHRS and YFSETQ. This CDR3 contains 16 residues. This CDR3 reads CASSLDGSTLYNEQFF. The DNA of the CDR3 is TGCGCCAGCAGCTTGGACGGGAGTACCCTATACAATGAGCAGTTCTTC.

The CDR3 protein is CASSALGGYGYTF. The CDR3 region has the DNA TGTGCCAGCAGCGCCCTAGGGGGCTACGGCTACACCTTC. The chain is built from TRBV9 and TRBJ1-2, with TRBD1 identical over 7 bases. The CDR3 sequence is 13 residues long. Germline V gives CDR1 SGDLS, CDR2 YYNGEE. After removal of 3 bases from V and 8 bases from J, the junction contained 7 bases not matched to a gene. The full variable domain, rest sourced from reference TRBV9 and TRBJ1-2, is DSGVTQTPKHLITATGQRVTLRCSPRSGDLSVYWYQQSLDQGLQFLIQYYNGEERAKGNILERFSAQQFPDLHSELNLSSLELGDSALYFCASSALGGYGYTFGSGTRLTVV.

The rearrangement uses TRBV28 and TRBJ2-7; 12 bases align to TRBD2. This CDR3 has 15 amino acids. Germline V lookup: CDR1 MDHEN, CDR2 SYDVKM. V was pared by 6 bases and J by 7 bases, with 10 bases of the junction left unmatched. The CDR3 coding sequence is TGTGCCAGCAGCAACCCGACTAGCGGGAGTAATGAGCAGTACTTC. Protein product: CASSNPTSGSNEQYF.

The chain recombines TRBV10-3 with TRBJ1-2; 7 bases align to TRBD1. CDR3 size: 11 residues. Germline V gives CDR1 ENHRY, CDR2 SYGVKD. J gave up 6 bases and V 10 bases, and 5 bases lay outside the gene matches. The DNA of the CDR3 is TGTGCCACGAGGACAGGTGATGGCTACACCTTC. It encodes CATRTGDGYTF.

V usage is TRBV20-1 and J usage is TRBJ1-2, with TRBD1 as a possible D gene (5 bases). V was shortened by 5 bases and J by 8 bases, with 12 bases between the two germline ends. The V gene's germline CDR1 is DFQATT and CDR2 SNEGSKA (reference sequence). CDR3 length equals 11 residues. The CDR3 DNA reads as TGCAGTGCTGCTGAAGGGGTAGGCTACACCTTC. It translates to CSAAEGVGYTF.

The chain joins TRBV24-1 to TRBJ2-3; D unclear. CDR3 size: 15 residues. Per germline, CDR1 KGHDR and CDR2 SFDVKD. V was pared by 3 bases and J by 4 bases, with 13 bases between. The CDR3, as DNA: TGTGCCACCAGTGATACCTCTGAAGCCCCAGATACGCAGTATTTT. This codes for CATSDTSEAPDTQYF.

DNA of the CDR3: TGTGCCATCAGCCGGGACTATCTCACAGATACGCAGTATTTT. Encoded protein: CAISRDYLTDTQYF. The chain carries TRBV10-3 and TRBJ2-3; TRBD2 aligns across 7 bases. Germline V gene sequence: CDR1 ENHRY, CDR2 SYGVKD. This CDR3 contains 14 residues. Germline trimming cut 6 bases from V and 2 bases from J; bases unmatched to any gene: 5.

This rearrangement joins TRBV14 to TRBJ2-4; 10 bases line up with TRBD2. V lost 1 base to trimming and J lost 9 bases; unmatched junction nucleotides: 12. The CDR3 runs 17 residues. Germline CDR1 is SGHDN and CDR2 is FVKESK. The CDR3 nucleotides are TGTGCCAGCAGCCAAGTATTAGCTAGCGGGAGAGTGGGCATTCAGTACTTC. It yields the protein CASSQVLASGRVGIQYF. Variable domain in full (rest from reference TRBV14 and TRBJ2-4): EAGVTQFPSHSVIEKGQTVTLRCDPISGHDNLYWYRRVMGKEIKFLLHFVKESKQDESGMPNNRFLAERTGGTYSTLKVQPAELEDSGVYFCASSQVLASGRVGIQYFGAGTRLSVL.

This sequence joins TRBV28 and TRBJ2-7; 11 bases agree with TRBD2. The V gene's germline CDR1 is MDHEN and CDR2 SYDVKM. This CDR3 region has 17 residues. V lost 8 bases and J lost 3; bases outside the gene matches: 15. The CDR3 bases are TGTGCCAGCGCGCCATCATCTGGACTAGCGGGTAACTACGAGCAGTACTTC. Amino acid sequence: CASAPSSGLAGNYEQYF. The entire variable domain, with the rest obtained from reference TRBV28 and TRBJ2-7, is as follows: DVKVTQSSRYLVKRTGEKVFLECVQDMDHENMFWYRQDPGLGLRLIYFSYDVKMKEKGDIPEGYSVSREKKERFSLILESASTNQTSMYLCASAPSSGLAGNYEQYFGPGTRLTVT.

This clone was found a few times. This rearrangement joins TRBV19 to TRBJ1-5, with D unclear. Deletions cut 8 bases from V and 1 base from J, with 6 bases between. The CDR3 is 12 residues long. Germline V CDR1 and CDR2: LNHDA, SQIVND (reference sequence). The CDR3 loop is CASARSNQPQHF. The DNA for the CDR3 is TGTGCCAGTGCCCGGAGCAATCAGCCCCAGCATTTT.

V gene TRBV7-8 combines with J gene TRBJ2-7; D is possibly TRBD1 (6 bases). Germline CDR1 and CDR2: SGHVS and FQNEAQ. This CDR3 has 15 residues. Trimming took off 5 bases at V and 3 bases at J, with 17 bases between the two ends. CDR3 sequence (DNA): TGTGCCAGCAGCAAAGCCGGGACATACCTCTACGAGCAGTACTTC. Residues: CASSKAGTYLYEQYF.